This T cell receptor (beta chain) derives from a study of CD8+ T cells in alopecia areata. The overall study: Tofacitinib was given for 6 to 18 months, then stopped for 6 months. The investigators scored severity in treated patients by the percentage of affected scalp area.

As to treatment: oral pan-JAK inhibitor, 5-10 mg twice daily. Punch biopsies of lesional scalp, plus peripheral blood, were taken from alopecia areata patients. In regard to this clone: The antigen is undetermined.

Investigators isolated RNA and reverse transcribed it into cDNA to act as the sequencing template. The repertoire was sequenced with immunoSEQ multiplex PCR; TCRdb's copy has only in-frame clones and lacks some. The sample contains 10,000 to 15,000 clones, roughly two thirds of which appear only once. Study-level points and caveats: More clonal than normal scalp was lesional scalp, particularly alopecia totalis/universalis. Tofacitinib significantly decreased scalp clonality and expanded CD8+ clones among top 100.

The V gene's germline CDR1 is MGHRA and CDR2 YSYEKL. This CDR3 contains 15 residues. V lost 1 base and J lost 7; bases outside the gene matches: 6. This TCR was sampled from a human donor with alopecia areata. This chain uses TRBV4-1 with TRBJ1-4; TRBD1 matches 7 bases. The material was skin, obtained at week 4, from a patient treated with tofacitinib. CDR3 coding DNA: TGCGCCAGCAGCCAAGTCGGGACAGCAACTGAAAAACTGTTTTTT. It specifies CASSQVGTATEKLFF.